The text below deals with one TCR beta chain. The antigen is not known. The data are from a study of TIL therapy for anti-PD-1-resistant metastatic lung cancer. About the research overall: Tumors were harvested before any PD-1/PD-L1 blockade. Tumors had a median PD-L1 proportion score of around 6%.

The libraries were made with immunoSEQ v3. TCRdb keeps only in-frame clones here, not all; method: immunoSEQ multiplex PCR. The sample includes tens of thousands of clones, around 86% seen only once; the top ten take roughly 2.6%. The CDR3 has 13 amino acids. V dropped 2 bases and J dropped 12 bases, with 15 bases sitting between them. Germline CDR1 reads MNHNS; CDR2 reads SASEGT. Time point: pre-treatment sample, taken before nivolumab and TIL therapy. Study conclusions and caveats: Patients were highly selected, enriched for treatment-naive, never-smoker and oncogene-addicted cases. After infusion, TIL clonotypes partly replaced peripheral T cells and declined over months.

The chain links TRBV6-1 to TRBJ2-3; D remains unclear. This receptor was taken from a person aged 25 to 79 with non-small cell lung cancer. Sequencing was performed on blood, taken at baseline. CDR3 protein: CASSERWSASQYF. Here the CDR3 DNA reads TGTGCCAGCAGTGAACGATGGAGCGCGTCCCAGTATTTT.